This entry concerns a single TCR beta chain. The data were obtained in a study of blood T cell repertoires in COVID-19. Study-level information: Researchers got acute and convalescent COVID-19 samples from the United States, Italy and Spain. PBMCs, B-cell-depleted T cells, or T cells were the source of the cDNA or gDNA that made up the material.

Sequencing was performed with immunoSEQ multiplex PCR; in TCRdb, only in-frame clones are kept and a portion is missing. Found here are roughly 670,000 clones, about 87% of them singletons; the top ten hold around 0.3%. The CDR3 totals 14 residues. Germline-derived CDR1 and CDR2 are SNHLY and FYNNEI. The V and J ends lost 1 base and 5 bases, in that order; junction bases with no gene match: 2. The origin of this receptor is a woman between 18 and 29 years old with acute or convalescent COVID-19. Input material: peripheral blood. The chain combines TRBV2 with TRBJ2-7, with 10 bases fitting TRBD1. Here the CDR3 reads CASSEGQGANEQYF. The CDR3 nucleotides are TGTGCCAGCAGTGAAGGACAGGGGGCTAACGAGCAGTACTTC.